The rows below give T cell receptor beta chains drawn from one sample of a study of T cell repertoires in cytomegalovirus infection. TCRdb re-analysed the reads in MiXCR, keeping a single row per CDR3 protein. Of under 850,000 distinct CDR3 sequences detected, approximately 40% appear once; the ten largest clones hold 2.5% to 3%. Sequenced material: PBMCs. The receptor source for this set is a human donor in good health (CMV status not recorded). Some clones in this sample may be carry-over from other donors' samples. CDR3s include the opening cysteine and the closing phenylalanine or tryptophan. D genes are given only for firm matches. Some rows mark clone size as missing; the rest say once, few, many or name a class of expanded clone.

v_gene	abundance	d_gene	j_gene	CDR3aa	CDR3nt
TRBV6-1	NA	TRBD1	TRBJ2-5	CASSQWGQQETQYF	TGTGCCAGCAGTCAATGGGGACAGCAAGAGACCCAGTACTTC
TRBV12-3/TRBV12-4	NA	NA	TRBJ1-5	CAISIQGRATSQHF	TGTGCCATCAGCATACAGGGCCGTGCGACGTCCCAGCATTTT
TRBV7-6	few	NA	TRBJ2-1	CASSLDAGRAHNEQFF	TGTGCCAGCAGCTTGGACGCGGGCAGGGCACACAATGAGCAGTTCTTC
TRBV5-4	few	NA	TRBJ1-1	CASSPAGLPNTEAFF	TGTGCCAGCAGCCCCGCAGGACTGCCGAACACTGAAGCTTTCTTT
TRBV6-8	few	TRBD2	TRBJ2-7	CASSRHGTSGSYEQYF	TGTGCCAGCAGCAGACATGGGACTAGCGGGAGTTACGAGCAGTACTTC
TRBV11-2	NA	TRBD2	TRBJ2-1	CASSFLAGGVNEQFF	TGTGCCAGCAGCTTCCTAGCGGGAGGGGTCAATGAGCAGTTCTTC
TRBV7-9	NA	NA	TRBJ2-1	CASSLASGSGNSYNEQFF	TGTGCCAGCAGCTTAGCTTCAGGGAGCGGTAACTCCTACAATGAGCAGTTCTTC
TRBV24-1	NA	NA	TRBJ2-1	CATSDSGAVEFF	TGTGCCACCAGTGATTCGGGGGCTGTGGAGTTCTTC
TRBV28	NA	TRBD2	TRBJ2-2	CASSRLAGGLDGTGELFF	TGTGCCAGCAGCCGACTAGCGGGAGGACTAGATGGCACCGGGGAGCTGTTTTTT
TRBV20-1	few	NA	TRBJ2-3	CSASAPYTDTQYF	TGCAGTGCTAGTGCCCCCTACACAGATACGCAGTATTTT
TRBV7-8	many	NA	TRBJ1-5	CASSGGAGANQPQHF	TGTGCCAGCAGCGGCGGGGCGGGGGCAAATCAGCCCCAGCATTTT
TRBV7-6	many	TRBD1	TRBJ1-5	CASSFGQDQPQHF	TGTGCCAGCAGCTTCGGACAGGACCAGCCCCAGCATTTT
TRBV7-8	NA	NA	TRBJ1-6	CASTGDYNSPLHF	TGTGCCAGCACAGGGGACTATAATTCACCCCTCCACTTT
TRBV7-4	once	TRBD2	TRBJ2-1	CTSSLGLAGSDEQFF	TGTACCAGCAGCCTAGGACTAGCGGGAAGCGATGAGCAGTTCTTC
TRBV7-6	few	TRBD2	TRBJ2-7	CASSFASGRAYEQYF	TGTGCCAGCAGCTTTGCTAGCGGGAGGGCCTACGAGCAGTACTTC
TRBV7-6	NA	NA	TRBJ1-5	CASSFGTYSNQPQHF	TGTGCCAGCAGCTTCGGGACTTATAGCAATCAGCCCCAGCATTTT
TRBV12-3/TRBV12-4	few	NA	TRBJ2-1	CASSLGREGYNEQFF	TGTGCCAGCAGTTTGGGGCGGGAAGGGTACAATGAGCAGTTCTTC
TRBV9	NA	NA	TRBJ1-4	CASSFSGTKNEKLFF	TGTGCCAGCAGCTTCTCCGGGACGAAGAATGAAAAACTGTTTTTT
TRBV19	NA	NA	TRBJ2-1	CASSIEVGTGNIGEQFF	TGTGCCAGTAGTATCGAGGTTGGGACGGGAAATATTGGTGAGCAGTTCTTC
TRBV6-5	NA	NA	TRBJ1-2	CASSYSEGYYGYTF	TGTGCCAGCAGTTACTCGGAGGGGTACTATGGCTACACCTTC
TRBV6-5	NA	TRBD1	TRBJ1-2	CASGIQGSAGYTF	TGTGCCAGCGGGATACAGGGGTCGGCGGGCTACACCTTC
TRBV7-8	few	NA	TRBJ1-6	CASSFLQGGNSPLHF	TGTGCCAGCAGCTTTCTCCAGGGAGGTAATTCACCCCTCCACTTT
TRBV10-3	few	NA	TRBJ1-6	CAISETGNASPLHF	TGTGCCATCAGTGAGACAGGGAACGCTTCACCCCTCCACTTT
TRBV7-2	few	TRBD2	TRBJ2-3	CASSRTSSLTDTQYF	TGTGCCAGCAGTCGGACTAGCTCGCTCACAGATACGCAGTATTTT
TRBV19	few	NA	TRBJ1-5	CATTAGVRQPQHF	TGTGCCACTACGGCAGGGGTGAGACAGCCCCAGCATTTT
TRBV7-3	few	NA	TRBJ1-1	CASSPRGRVDERNTEAFF	TGTGCCAGCAGCCCCCGGGGCAGGGTGGATGAGAGGAACACTGAAGCTTTCTTT
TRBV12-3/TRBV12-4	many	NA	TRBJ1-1	CASSQTGPGAEAFF	TGTGCCAGCAGTCAGACAGGACCGGGCGCTGAAGCTTTCTTT
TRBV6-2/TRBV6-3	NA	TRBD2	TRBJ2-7	CASSQGLAGIGNYEQYF	TGTGCCAGCAGCCAGGGACTAGCGGGAATCGGTAACTACGAGCAGTACTTC
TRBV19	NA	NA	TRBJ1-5	CASSTRGASGNQPQHF	TGTGCCAGTAGTACCCGGGGGGCGTCGGGCAATCAGCCCCAGCATTTT
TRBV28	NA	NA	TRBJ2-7	CASSLLAGSYEQYF	TGTGCCAGCAGTTTATTAGCCGGATCCTACGAGCAGTACTTC
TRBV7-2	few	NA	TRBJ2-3	CASSLAWGARDTQYF	TGTGCCAGCAGCTTAGCCTGGGGGGCTCGGGATACGCAGTATTTT
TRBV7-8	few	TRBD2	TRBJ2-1	CASRLGLDAEQFF	TGTGCCAGCAGACTGGGACTAGATGCTGAGCAGTTCTTC
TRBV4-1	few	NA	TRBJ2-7	CASSQDEGEQYF	TGCGCCAGCAGCCAAGATGAGGGCGAGCAGTACTTC
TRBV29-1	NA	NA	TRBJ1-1	CSVRKGLEAFF	TGCAGCGTTCGGAAAGGGTTAGAAGCTTTCTTT
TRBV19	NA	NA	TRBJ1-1	CASSTRRAMNTEAFF	TGTGCCAGTAGTACCCGGCGGGCTATGAACACTGAAGCTTTCTTT
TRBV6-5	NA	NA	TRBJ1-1	CASSYSSGLGADLMNTEAFF	TGTGCCAGCAGTTACTCGTCCGGGTTAGGGGCAGATTTAATGAACACTGAAGCTTTCTTT
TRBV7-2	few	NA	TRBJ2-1	CASSPGPGREQFF	TGTGCCAGCAGCCCAGGCCCAGGGAGAGAGCAGTTCTTC
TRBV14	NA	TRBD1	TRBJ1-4	CASRRQGSNEKLFF	TGTGCCAGCCGACGACAGGGGTCTAATGAAAAACTGTTTTTT
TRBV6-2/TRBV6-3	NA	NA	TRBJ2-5	CASAKKETQYF	TGTGCCAGCGCCAAAAAAGAGACCCAGTACTTC
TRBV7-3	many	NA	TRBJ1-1	CASSLPTEAFF	TGTGCCAGCAGCTTACCAACTGAAGCTTTCTTT
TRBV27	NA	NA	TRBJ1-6	CASSSWTDSSPLHF	TGTGCCAGCAGTTCATGGACAGACAGTTCACCCCTCCACTTT
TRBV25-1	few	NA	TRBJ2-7	CASSESLGSYYEQYF	TGTGCCAGCAGTGAATCCCTGGGGTCCTACTACGAGCAGTACTTC
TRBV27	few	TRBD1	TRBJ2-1	CASSPRQGGHGEQFF	TGTGCCAGCAGTCCCCGACAGGGCGGACATGGTGAGCAGTTCTTC
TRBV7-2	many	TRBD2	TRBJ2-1	CASRGDSGGYNEQFF	TGTGCCAGCAGAGGAGATAGCGGGGGCTACAATGAGCAGTTCTTC
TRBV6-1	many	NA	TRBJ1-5	CASGGGRGQPQHF	TGTGCCAGCGGAGGGGGTAGGGGTCAGCCCCAGCATTTT
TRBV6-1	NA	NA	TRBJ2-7	CASSERNRAGEQYF	TGTGCCAGCAGTGAACGGAACAGGGCGGGCGAGCAGTACTTC
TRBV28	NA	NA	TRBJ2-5	CASSFGGRGTQYF	TGTGCCAGCAGTTTCGGGGGAAGGGGGACCCAGTACTTC
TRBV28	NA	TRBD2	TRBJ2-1	CVSSHPGLGSNEQFF	TGTGTCAGCAGTCACCCGGGACTAGGAAGTAATGAGCAGTTCTTC
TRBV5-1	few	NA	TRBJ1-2	CASSGGYRDGVYGYTF	TGCGCCAGCAGCGGTGGCTACAGGGATGGGGTCTATGGCTACACCTTC
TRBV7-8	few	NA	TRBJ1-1	CASRWAAEAFF	TGTGCCAGCAGATGGGCGGCTGAAGCTTTCTTT
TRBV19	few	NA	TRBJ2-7	CASSIEGTEYEQYF	TGTGCCAGTAGTATAGAGGGTACAGAATACGAGCAGTACTTC
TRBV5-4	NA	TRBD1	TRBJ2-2	CASSSRATGTNTGELFF	TGTGCCAGCAGCTCCCGCGCGACAGGGACGAACACCGGGGAGCTGTTTTTT
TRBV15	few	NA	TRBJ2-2	CATSSPLNTGELFF	TGTGCCACCAGCAGCCCCCTCAACACCGGGGAGCTGTTTTTT
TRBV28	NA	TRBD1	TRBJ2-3	CSSSQDRPTDTQYF	TGTTCCAGCAGTCAGGACAGGCCTACAGATACGCAGTATTTT
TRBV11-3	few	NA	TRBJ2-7	CASSQGGKPYEQYF	TGTGCCAGCAGCCAGGGGGGCAAACCCTACGAGCAGTACTTC
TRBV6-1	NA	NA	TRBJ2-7	CASSDYGLDSYEQYF	TGTGCCAGCAGTGATTATGGACTGGACTCCTACGAGCAGTACTTC
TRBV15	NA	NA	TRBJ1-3	CATRPGGVSGNTIYF	TGTGCCACCAGGCCCGGGGGGGTCTCTGGAAACACCATATATTTT
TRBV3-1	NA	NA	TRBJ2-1	CASSQGWKGYNEQFF	TGTGCCAGCAGCCAAGGTTGGAAAGGGTACAATGAGCAGTTCTTC
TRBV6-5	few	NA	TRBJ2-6	CASKLQGGSGANVLTF	TGTGCCAGCAAATTACAGGGAGGATCGGGGGCCAACGTCCTGACTTTC
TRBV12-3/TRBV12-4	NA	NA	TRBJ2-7	CASREGAYYEQYF	TGTGCCAGCAGGGAGGGGGCCTACTACGAGCAGTACTTC